Presented here are 20 T cell receptor beta chains from one specimen sequenced in a study of cytomegalovirus exposure and HLA in healthy donors. Vbeta (60) and Jbeta (13) primers were used in the PCR. The assay was immunoSEQ multiplex PCR, and TCRdb's table has in-frame clones only and misses some. The sample yields about 120,000 clones, 80% seen once. Material: PBMCs. These receptors all stem from a man aged 25-40 years in good health and CMV-seropositive.

The V call is TRBV10-2, the J call TRBJ1-6, with 8 bases aligning to TRBD1. The CDR3 runs to 15 residues. Looked up from germline, CDR1 is WSHSY and CDR2 is SAAADI. Trimming cost V 5 bases and J 7 bases; bases outside gene matches: 7. This CDR3 reads CASSPRTGRNSPLHF. In DNA form, the CDR3 reads TGCGCCAGCAGTCCCCGGACAGGGCGGAATTCACCCCTCCACTTT.

V gene TRBV10-3 combines with J gene TRBJ2-1; 12 positions agree with TRBD2. The CDR3 runs to 12 residues. The V and J ends lost 10 bases and 7 bases, in that order; junction bases with no gene match: 2. Per germline, CDR1 ENHRY and CDR2 SYGVKD. CDR3 DNA: TGTGCCACCGGGACTAGCGGGAATGAGCAGTTCTTC. The encoded protein is CATGTSGNEQFF.

This clone has more than one count but fewer than ten. The rearrangement uses TRBV7-6 and TRBJ2-5; the D gene is possibly TRBD2 (5 bases). With 1 base removed from V and 5 bases from J, the gap between germline ends came to 17 bases. The CDR3 is made up of 16 amino acids. Germline CDR1 SGHVS, CDR2 FNYEAQ. For the CDR3, the DNA is TGTGCCAGCAGCTTAGGGGTTCACCCGAGGGAGGAGACCCAGTACTTC. Residues: CASSLGVHPREETQYF.

J is TRBJ1-5 and V is TRBV27; 7 nucleotides align to TRBD1. With 5 bases clipped from V and 1 base from J, the junction kept 5 bases outside the gene matches. The CDR3 is 15 residues long. Germline CDR1 and CDR2: MNHEY and SMNVEV (reference sequence). CDR3 in amino acids: CASSRDRASNQPQHF. The CDR3 DNA sequence: TGTGCCAGCAGTCGAGACAGGGCGAGCAATCAGCCCCAGCATTTT.

This chain's CDR3 is CASSPRALQGWYNQPQHF. DNA of the CDR3: TGTGCCAGCAGCCCAAGGGCCCTACAGGGTTGGTACAATCAGCCCCAGCATTTT. The chain employs TRBV5-8 and TRBJ1-5, with D perhaps TRBD1 (6 bases). This CDR3 comprises 18 residues. Trimming took off 4 bases at V and 3 bases at J, with 23 bases between the two ends. Looked up from germline, CDR1 is SGHTS and CDR2 is YDEGEE.

The chain carries TRBV5-6 and TRBJ2-2; 8 bases are a match to TRBD2. Trimming removed 1 base from V and 4 bases from J; junction bases left unmatched: 6. Germline V gene lookup returns CDR1 SGHDT and CDR2 YYEEEE. This CDR3 has 16 residues. The CDR3 protein is CASSLYTSGSTGELFF. The DNA of the CDR3 is TGTGCCAGCAGCTTGTATACTAGCGGTTCCACCGGGGAGCTGTTTTTT.

The rearrangement joins TRBV11-2 to TRBJ1-3, with D unresolved. V gave up 1 base and J gave up 4 bases, with 2 bases separating them. CDR3 length equals 12 residues. Germline CDR1 SGHAT, CDR2 FQNNGV. CDR3 sequence reads: CASSLVGNTIYF. The DNA of the CDR3 is TGTGCCAGCAGCTTAGTAGGAAACACCATATATTTT.

V usage is TRBV2 and J usage is TRBJ2-5; 9 nucleotides align to TRBD1. Trimming removed 6 bases from V and 5 bases from J; junction bases left unmatched: 7. CDR1 and CDR2 (germline): SNHLY, FYNNEI. The CDR3 runs to 14 residues. Here the CDR3 reads CASREQGAWETQYF. The CDR3 DNA follows: TGTGCCAGCAGAGAACAGGGGGCCTGGGAGACCCAGTACTTC.

V is TRBV5-1 and J is TRBJ2-6; D is possibly TRBD1 (5 bases). The CDR3 is 18 amino acids. CDR1 and CDR2 from the germline V gene are SGHRS and YFSETQ. Trimming cost V 1 base and J 0 bases, with 14 bases left between them. The CDR3 region is CASSLFLDIDSGANVLTF. As DNA, the CDR3 is TGCGCCAGCAGCTTGTTTCTGGACATCGACTCTGGGGCCAACGTCCTGACTTTC.

The chain combines TRBV10-1 with TRBJ2-7; maybe TRBD1 (6 bases). The V and J ends lost 4 bases and 4 bases respectively, with 17 bases between them. The CDR3 is made up of 15 amino acids. Germline lookup yields CDR1 WNHNN and CDR2 SYGVQD (reference sequence). The CDR3 sequence: CASSVGTPPEYEQYF. The CDR3 nucleotides are TGCGCCAGCAGTGTAGGGACACCGCCTGAATACGAGCAGTACTTC.

The V gene is TRBV7-9, the J gene TRBJ2-3; 9 nucleotides align to TRBD2. The V gene end was trimmed by 5 bases and the J gene end by 3 bases; junction bases not matched to a gene: 18. Germline V gene sequence: CDR1 SEHNR, CDR2 FQNEAQ (reference sequence). The CDR3 totals 19 residues. DNA for the CDR3: TGTGCCAGCAGCCACCGTTTCGCGGGGGGGCCTCGGAGAACAGATACGCAGTATTTT. It yields the protein CASSHRFAGGPRRTDTQYF.

The chain couples TRBV14 to TRBJ1-3; 8 bases match TRBD1. The CDR3 contains 15 residues. CDR1 is SGHDN and CDR2 is FVKESK in the germline V gene. The V gene end was trimmed by 3 bases and the J gene end by 4 bases; junction bases not matched to a gene: 5. The CDR3 nucleotides are TGTGCCAGCAGCCAGGGACAGGCTAAAGGAAACACCATATATTTT. This codes for CASSQGQAKGNTIYF. Full variable domain (rest looked up from reference TRBV14 and TRBJ1-3): EAGVTQFPSHSVIEKGQTVTLRCDPISGHDNLYWYRRVMGKEIKFLLHFVKESKQDESGMPNNRFLAERTGGTYSTLKVQPAELEDSGVYFCASSQGQAKGNTIYFGEGSWLTVV.

The chain carries TRBV5-1 and TRBJ2-2; 14 bases map to TRBD2. Unmatched junction bases numbered 12, after V lost 4 bases and J lost 4 bases. The germline V gene encodes CDR1 SGHRS and CDR2 YFSETQ. The CDR3 consists of 19 residues. The CDR3 DNA is TGCGCCAGCAGCCCGACTAGCGGGGGGGCCATGGGGGTCACCGGGGAGCTGTTTTTT. It yields the protein CASSPTSGGAMGVTGELFF.

The chain recombines TRBV19 with TRBJ1-5; 10 nucleotides agree with TRBD1. The germline V gene has CDR1 LNHDA and CDR2 SQIVND (reference sequence). V shed 6 bases, J shed 2 bases, and the junction held 4 bases outside the gene matches. The CDR3 totals 15 residues. Written as DNA, the CDR3 is TGTGCCAGTAGCCACGGGACAGGGGGCAATCAGCCCCAGCATTTT. Amino acid sequence: CASSHGTGGNQPQHF.

This clone was counted only a few times. This chain connects TRBV6-5 to TRBJ2-7; weak D call: TRBD1 (5 bases). This CDR3 is built from 13 residues. The germline V and J ends were trimmed by 6 bases and 5 bases, with 14 bases remaining between them. Germline V gene data show CDR1 as MNHEY and CDR2 as SVGAGI. The CDR3 DNA reads as TGTGCCAGCAGGACAGTGGGGTTACACGAGCAGTACTTC. Its protein product is CASRTVGLHEQYF.

The rearrangement uses TRBV29-1 and TRBJ2-4; D ambiguous. This CDR3 has 16 amino acids. V lost 4 bases to trimming and J lost 0 bases, with 16 bases between them. The V gene's germline CDR1 is SQVTM and CDR2 ANQGSEA. The CDR3 protein is CSVARAGTLAKNIQYF. CDR3 in DNA: TGCAGCGTTGCTCGCGCAGGTACCTTAGCCAAAAACATTCAGTACTTC.

V and J are TRBV5-1 and TRBJ1-6; 7 bases fit TRBD1. The V gene end was trimmed by 5 bases and the J gene end by 8 bases; junction bases not matched to a gene: 10. The germline V gene encodes CDR1 SGHRS and CDR2 YFSETQ. The CDR3 runs to 15 residues. The CDR3 DNA is TGCGCCAGCAGTTACCTAGGGGGCTTGGATTCACCCCTCCACTTT. Encoded protein: CASSYLGGLDSPLHF.

The CDR3 is CAISEGGPPYEQYF. The CDR3, as DNA: TGTGCCATCAGTGAAGGGGGACCACCCTACGAGCAGTACTTC. This sequence joins TRBV10-3 and TRBJ2-7, with D perhaps TRBD1 (6 bases). The CDR3 totals 14 residues. Germline-derived CDR1 and CDR2 are ENHRY and SYGVKD. V lost 3 bases and J 2 bases, leaving 11 bases between the germline ends.

Comments on this clone: Other DNA sequences in this sample translate to the same CDR3. The chain recombines TRBV19 with TRBJ1-1; D call uncertain. CDR1 and CDR2 (germline): LNHDA, SQIVND (reference sequence). V shed 5 bases and J shed 5 bases, with 15 bases lying between them. The length of the CDR3 is 14 residues. CDR3 in DNA: TGTGCCAGTAGTGGGCAGTCCGGGAGGACTGAAGCTTTCTTT. Translation: CASSGQSGRTEAFF.

This clone was seen a few times. V is TRBV27 and J is TRBJ1-1; D is perhaps TRBD1 (5 bases). Trimming took 6 bases from V and 6 from J, leaving 8 bases between them. The CDR3 covers 11 residues. Germline V lookup: CDR1 MNHEY, CDR2 SMNVEV (reference sequence). The CDR3 here is CASSSGPEAFF. As DNA, the CDR3 is TGTGCCAGCAGCTCAGGGCCTGAAGCTTTCTTT.